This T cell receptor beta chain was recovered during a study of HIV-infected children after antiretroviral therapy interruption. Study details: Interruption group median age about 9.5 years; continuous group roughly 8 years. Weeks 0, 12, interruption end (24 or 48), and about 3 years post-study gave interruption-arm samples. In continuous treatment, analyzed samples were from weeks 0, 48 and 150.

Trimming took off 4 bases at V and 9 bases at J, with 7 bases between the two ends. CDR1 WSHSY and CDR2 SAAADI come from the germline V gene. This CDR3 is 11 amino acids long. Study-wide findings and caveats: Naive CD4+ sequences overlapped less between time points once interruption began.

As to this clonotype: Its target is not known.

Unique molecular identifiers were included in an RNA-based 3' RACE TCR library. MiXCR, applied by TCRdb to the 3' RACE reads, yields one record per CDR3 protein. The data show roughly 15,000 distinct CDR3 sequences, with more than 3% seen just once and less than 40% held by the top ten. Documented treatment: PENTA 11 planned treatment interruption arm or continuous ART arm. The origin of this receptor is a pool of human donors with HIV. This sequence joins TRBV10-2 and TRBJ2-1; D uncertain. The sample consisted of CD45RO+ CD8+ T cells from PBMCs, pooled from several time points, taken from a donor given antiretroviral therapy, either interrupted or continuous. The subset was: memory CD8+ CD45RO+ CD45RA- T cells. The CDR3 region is CASSGGGEQFF. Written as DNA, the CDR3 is TGCGCCAGCAGTGGTGGTGGTGAGCAGTTCTTC.